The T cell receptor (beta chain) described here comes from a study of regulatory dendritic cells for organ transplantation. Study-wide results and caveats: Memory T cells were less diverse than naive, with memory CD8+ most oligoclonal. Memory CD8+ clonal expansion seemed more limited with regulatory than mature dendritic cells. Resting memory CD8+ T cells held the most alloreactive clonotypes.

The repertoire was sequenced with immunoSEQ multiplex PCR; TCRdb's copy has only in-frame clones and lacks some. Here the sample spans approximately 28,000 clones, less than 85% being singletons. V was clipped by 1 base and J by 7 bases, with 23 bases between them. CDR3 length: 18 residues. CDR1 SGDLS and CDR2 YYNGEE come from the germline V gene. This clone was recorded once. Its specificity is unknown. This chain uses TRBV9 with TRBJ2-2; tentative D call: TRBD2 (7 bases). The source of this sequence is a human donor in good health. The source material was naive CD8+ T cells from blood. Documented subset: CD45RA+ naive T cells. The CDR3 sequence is CASSVTYTRGAKDGELFF. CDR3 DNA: TGTGCCAGCAGCGTAACCTACACTCGGGGGGCGAAGGACGGGGAGCTGTTTTTT.